Each of the 21 T cell receptor beta chains below was sequenced from the same sample in a study of CD4 T cells in relation to SARS-CoV-2 and coronaviruses. CD4+ T cells from unexposed donors were obtained before the COVID-19 pandemic (2011-2018). Isolation of CD4+ T cells took place after around 11 days in culture. No antigen is known for these receptors. Repertoires were generated with immunoSEQ multiplex PCR, while TCRdb's copy carries only in-frame clones and drops some. Of more than 20,000 clones detected, about three fifths appear once; the ten largest clones hold 11%. Specimen: CD4+ T cells from PBMCs, cultured in vitro. These receptors all come from a human donor in good health.

This clone was seen only a few times. The chain has TRBV9 and TRBJ2-3; 9 positions agree with TRBD2. The junction had 6 bases not matched to a gene; V was cut back by 0 bases and J by 4 bases. The germline V gene encodes CDR1 SGDLS and CDR2 YYNGEE. This CDR3 contains 16 residues. The CDR3 DNA reads TGTGCCAGCAGCGTAGGCCCTAGCGGGAACGCAGATACGCAGTATTTT. Protein: CASSVGPSGNADTQYF. Supplemented by reference TRBV9 and TRBJ2-3, the full variable domain reads DSGVTQTPKHLITATGQRVTLRCSPRSGDLSVYWYQQSLDQGLQFLIQYYNGEERAKGNILERFSAQQFPDLHSELNLSSLELGDSALYFCASSVGPSGNADTQYFGPGTRLTVL.

This clone was detected only a few times. V is TRBV18 and J is TRBJ2-1; no definite D call. Germline CDR1 is KGHSH and CDR2 is LQKENI. V lost 0 bases to trimming and J lost 4 bases, with 7 bases between them. The CDR3 spans 14 residues. CDR3 loop: CASSPPTIYNEQFF. In DNA, the CDR3 is TGTGCCAGCTCACCACCGACGATTTACAATGAGCAGTTCTTC.

This chain connects TRBV4-1 to TRBJ1-5, with TRBD1 as a possible D gene (5 bases). The V gene's germline CDR1 is MGHRA and CDR2 YSYEKL. The germline V and J ends were trimmed by 3 bases and 10 bases, with 19 bases remaining between them. The CDR3 contains 15 residues. The CDR3 DNA reads as TGCGCCAGCAGCCAGGTACGTGAAGGGGCTCTACCCCAGCATTTT. It is translated as CASSQVREGALPQHF.

This clone came up once. The chain employs TRBV7-2 and TRBJ1-5; D ambiguous. The CDR3 extends over 13 amino acids. Trimming stripped 3 bases from V and 3 bases from J, with 6 bases between. CDR1 and CDR2 from the germline V gene are SGHTA and FQGNSA. For the CDR3, the DNA is TGTGCCAGCAGCTTCGCGGACAATCAGCCCCAGCATTTT. Translated: CASSFADNQPQHF.

The chain links TRBV30 to TRBJ1-1; maybe TRBD1 (6 bases). The length of the CDR3 is 13 residues. Trimming shortened V by 3 bases and J by 1 base, and 9 bases separated the two germline ends. In germline, CDR1 is GTSNPN, CDR2 SVGIG (reference sequence). The DNA for the CDR3 is TGTGCCTGGAGCCTGGGGGCGAACACTGAAGCTTTCTTT. Translated: CAWSLGANTEAFF.

J is TRBJ1-2 and V is TRBV5-4, with 7 bases aligning to TRBD1. This CDR3 is built from 15 residues. Trimming took 4 bases from V and 6 from J; bases not matched to a gene: 12. Per the germline V gene, CDR1 is SGHNT and CDR2 is YYREEE (reference sequence). The CDR3 region has the DNA TGTGCCAGCAGCCAGAACAGGGGTTATGTAGATGGCTACACCTTC. Amino acids: CASSQNRGYVDGYTF.

The chain uses TRBV2 and TRBJ2-3; perhaps TRBD2 as D (6 bases). This CDR3 comprises 14 residues. Germline CDR1 SNHLY, CDR2 FYNNEI. Trimming removed 2 bases from V and 9 bases from J, with 15 bases in between. This chain's CDR3 is CASSEWGVAGTQYF. The CDR3 DNA reads as TGTGCCAGCAGTGAATGGGGGGTGGCAGGGACGCAGTATTTT.

The chain links TRBV2 to TRBJ1-1; D gene ambiguous. The CDR3 consists of 11 residues. Germline lookup yields CDR1 SNHLY and CDR2 FYNNEI. V lost 4 bases and J lost 11, with 11 bases in between. This CDR3 reads CASSVGSRAFF. CDR3 DNA: TGTGCCAGCAGTGTTGGAAGTAGGGCTTTCTTT.

The CDR3 spells CASSLEVGAKWNEQFF. The CDR3 nucleotides are TGTGCCAGCAGCTTAGAGGTGGGGGCAAAGTGGAATGAGCAGTTCTTC. V usage is TRBV7-2 and J usage is TRBJ2-1; a possible D gene is TRBD1 (6 bases). Trimming stripped 1 base from V and 7 bases from J, with 17 bases between. The CDR3 has 16 residues. Germline V lookup: CDR1 SGHTA, CDR2 FQGNSA.

The V call is TRBV18, the J call TRBJ1-1; D remains ambiguous. The CDR3 is made up of 13 amino acids. The V gene lost 0 bases and the J gene lost 7 bases, with 9 bases spanning the gap. The germline CDR1 and CDR2 sequences are KGHSH and LQKENI. The CDR3 spells CASSPPSSSEAFF. The CDR3 DNA reads as TGTGCCAGCTCACCACCAAGCTCCAGTGAAGCTTTCTTT.

The V gene is TRBV19, the J gene TRBJ1-1, with D possibly matching TRBD1 (5 bases). V was clipped by 6 bases and J by 4 bases, with 15 bases between them. The CDR3 is 14 amino acids. In germline, CDR1 is LNHDA, CDR2 SQIVND (reference sequence). CDR3 DNA: TGTGCCAGTAGGACGGGACCTGGGGGCACTGAAGCTTTCTTT. It encodes CASRTGPGGTEAFF. The full variable domain, in which reference TRBV19 and TRBJ1-1 provide the parts outside the CDR3, is DGGITQSPKYLFRKEGQNVTLSCEQNLNHDAMYWYRQDPGQGLRLIYYSQIVNDFQKGDIAEGYSVSREKKESFPLTVTSAQKNPTAFYLCASRTGPGGTEAFFGQGTRLTVV.

This clone occurred a few times. This chain uses TRBV4-1 with TRBJ1-2; D unclear. Between the trimmed V and J ends, which lost 1 base and 8 bases, there was a span of 5 bases. Germline values: CDR1 MGHRA, CDR2 YSYEKL. The CDR3 runs to 11 residues. The CDR3 region is CASSQVGGYTF. In DNA form, the CDR3 reads TGCGCCAGCAGCCAAGTCGGCGGCTACACCTTC.

The rearrangement uses TRBV29-1 and TRBJ2-7; D tentatively fits TRBD1 or TRBD2 (5 bases each). CDR1 SQVTM and CDR2 ANQGSEA come from the germline V gene. The CDR3 consists of 11 residues. Deletions cut 8 bases from V and 4 bases from J, with 12 bases between. The DNA of the CDR3 is TGCAGCACCCGGGACGTATACGAGCAGTACTTC. As protein: CSTRDVYEQYF.

This rearrangement joins TRBV12-3 or TRBV12-4 to TRBJ1-2; the match to TRBD1 covers 7 bases. V was pared by 5 bases and J by 8 bases, with 5 bases of the junction left unmatched. The CDR3 consists of 12 residues. The CDR3 nucleotides read TGTGCCAGCAGTAGGGACAGTTTCGGCTACACCTTC. Its translation is CASSRDSFGYTF.

This rearrangement joins TRBV5-1 to TRBJ2-1, with 9 bases matching TRBD2. The CDR3 totals 14 residues. Germline CDR1 reads SGHRS; CDR2 reads YFSETQ. V shed 4 bases, J shed 6 bases, and the junction held 5 bases outside the gene matches. CDR3 sequence reads: CASSPGLASNEQFF. Here the CDR3 DNA reads TGCGCCAGCAGCCCGGGACTAGCATCCAATGAGCAGTTCTTC. The whole variable domain, remainder taken from reference TRBV5-1 and TRBJ2-1, is KAGVTQTPRYLIKTRGQQVTLSCSPISGHRSVSWYQQTPGQGLQFLFEYFSETQRNKGNFPGRFSGRQFSNSRSEMNVSTLELGDSALYLCASSPGLASNEQFFGPGTRLTVL.

The gene calls are TRBV27 and TRBJ2-7; unclear D gene. Deletions cut 1 base from V and 2 bases from J, with 9 bases between. The germline V gene encodes CDR1 MNHEY and CDR2 SMNVEV (reference sequence). This CDR3 region has 14 residues. The CDR3 bases are TGTGCCAGCAGTTTATTTCATCCCACCTACGAGCAGTACTTC. Its protein product is CASSLFHPTYEQYF.

As to this clone: The final CDR3 position lacks the conserved phenylalanine or tryptophan, pointing to a likely read error. The limits of the CDR3 on the DNA are not certain, so only TCRdb's listed CDR3 is given. The gene calls are TRBV19 and TRBJ2-7. The germline gives CDR1 LNHDA, CDR2 SQIVND (reference sequence). Termini included, the CDR3 measures 9 amino acids. CDR3 in amino acids: CASTTPSSG.

This clone came up once. The chain is built from TRBV18 and TRBJ2-7, with 8 bases fitting TRBD1. CDR3 length: 16 residues. CDR1 is KGHSH and CDR2 is LQKENI in the germline V gene. The junction had 8 bases not matched to a gene; V was cut back by 1 base and J by 3 bases. The CDR3 sequence is CASSPRRQGSYYEQYF. The CDR3 nucleotides are TGTGCCAGCTCACCACGGAGACAGGGGTCCTACTACGAGCAGTACTTC.

This clone has a handful of counts. This chain connects TRBV5-1 to TRBJ2-1; tentatively, D is TRBD1 or TRBD2 (5 bases each). The CDR3 extends over 16 amino acids. V lost 2 bases to trimming and J lost 7 bases, with 19 bases between them. CDR1 and CDR2 from the germline V gene are SGHRS and YFSETQ. Written as DNA, the CDR3 is TGCGCCAGCAGCTTAGAGGCTTTGAGGGGCCAGAATGAGCAGTTCTTC. This codes for CASSLEALRGQNEQFF. The whole variable domain, filled in from reference TRBV5-1 and TRBJ2-1, reads KAGVTQTPRYLIKTRGQQVTLSCSPISGHRSVSWYQQTPGQGLQFLFEYFSETQRNKGNFPGRFSGRQFSNSRSEMNVSTLELGDSALYLCASSLEALRGQNEQFFGPGTRLTVL.

This chain uses TRBV5-1 with TRBJ1-3, with TRBD1 matching over 9 bases. Germline trimming cut 5 bases from V and 3 bases from J; bases unmatched to any gene: 6. CDR3 length: 15 residues. Germline CDR1 reads SGHRS; CDR2 reads YFSETQ. The CDR3 loop is CASRPQGAFGNTIYF. The CDR3 nucleotides read TGCGCCAGCAGACCACAGGGGGCGTTTGGAAACACCATATATTTT.

The chain recombines TRBV5-5 with TRBJ1-1; D uncertain. V gave up 0 bases and J gave up 0 bases, with 12 bases separating them. This CDR3 is built from 16 residues. CDR1 and CDR2 (germline): SGHKS, YYEKEE (reference sequence). The CDR3 DNA reads as TGTGCCAGCAGCTTGGCGAGGACGGATATGAACACTGAAGCTTTCTTT. It translates to CASSLARTDMNTEAFF.